This is a list of T cell receptor beta chains from one sample in a study of T cells after yellow fever vaccination. TCRdb passed the 5' RACE reads through MiXCR, listing each CDR3 protein once. The table lists roughly 500,000 distinct CDR3 sequences, 15% to 20% of them singletons. The specimen comprised PBMCs, sampled 15 days after the yellow fever booster vaccination. These receptors all stem from a man aged 25 to 45 who received the YFV17D yellow fever vaccine. CDR3s include the opening cysteine and the closing phenylalanine or tryptophan. D genes are given only for firm matches. Clone size is stated in some rows and not others, as once, few, many or a class when expanded.

J,V,size,D,DNA,CDR3
TRBJ2-5,TRBV30,-,-,TGTGCCTGGAGTCGCGCCCAAGAGACCCAGTACTTC,CAWSRAQETQYF
TRBJ2-1,TRBV5-4,-,-,TGTGCCAGCAGCCCCGGCGGGACAGACTACAATGAGCAGTTCTTC,CASSPGGTDYNEQFF
TRBJ2-5,TRBV20-1,-,-,TGCAGTGCTAGACCCATGGGGGGCCAAGAGACCCAGTACTTC,CSARPMGGQETQYF
TRBJ2-1,TRBV10-3,-,TRBD1,TGTGCCACCCATACCGCACAGGGGGCGTACAATGAGCAGTTCTTC,CATHTAQGAYNEQFF
TRBJ2-5,TRBV5-1,few,-,TGCGCCAGCAGCCCATTCTTGGGCAAACAAGAGACCCAGTACTTC,CASSPFLGKQETQYF
TRBJ2-7,TRBV5-1,-,-,TGCGCCAGCAGCTTGAATCTTGGGAGGCCCCGGTTGGGGGCCTCCTACGAGCAGTACTTC,CASSLNLGRPRLGASYEQYF
TRBJ2-5,TRBV20-1,many,-,TGCAGTGCTAGGGGACTCCAAGAGACCCAGTACTTC,CSARGLQETQYF
TRBJ2-3,TRBV18,many,-,TGTGCCAGCTCAATCTGGGGGACCGCCACAGATACGCAGTATTTT,CASSIWGTATDTQYF
TRBJ2-3,TRBV11-3,few,-,TGTGCCAGCAGCTTAGGGTCTGCGCAGTATTTT,CASSLGSAQYF
TRBJ2-2,TRBV6-1,few,-,TGTGCCAGCAGTGTAATGGCGAACACCGGGGAGCTGTTTTTT,CASSVMANTGELFF
TRBJ2-1,TRBV12-3/TRBV12-4,-,TRBD2,TGTGCCAGCAGTTCCCCGTGGATAGCGGGAGCATGGAATGAGCAGTTCTTC,CASSSPWIAGAWNEQFF
TRBJ2-2,TRBV4-3,-,TRBD2,TGCGCCAGCAGCCATGGACTAGCGGGAGGGCCTGGCGGGGAGCTGTTTTTT,CASSHGLAGGPGGELFF
TRBJ2-1,TRBV29-1,-,-,TGCAGCGCACAAACGGAAAACCCAGACAATGAGCAGTTCTTC,CSAQTENPDNEQFF
TRBJ2-1,TRBV3-1,many,TRBD2,TGTGCCAGCAGCTCGACTAGCGGGAGGGCTTACAATGAGCAGTTCTTC,CASSSTSGRAYNEQFF
TRBJ1-2,TRBV7-9,few,TRBD1,TGTGCCAGCAGCTCGACAGGGGTTGGCTACACCTTC,CASSSTGVGYTF
TRBJ2-1,TRBV29-1,many,-,TGCAGCGTTCTCGGAGGGAGCTCCTACAATGAGCAGTTCTTC,CSVLGGSSYNEQFF
TRBJ2-3,TRBV12-3/TRBV12-4,-,-,TGTGCCAGCAGACCCACTAGCACAGATACGCAGTATTTT,CASRPTSTDTQYF
TRBJ2-3,TRBV6-5,few,TRBD2,TGTGCCAGCCGGTCTCCCGGACTAGCGCGCACAGATACGCAGTATTTT,CASRSPGLARTDTQYF
TRBJ2-4,TRBV7-8,few,-,TGTGCCAGCAGCTCGACCAATACGCGAAACATTCAGTACTTC,CASSSTNTRNIQYF
TRBJ2-2,TRBV11-3,once,-,TGTGCCAGCAGCTTAGTAGTAGGGAGAGGGGAGCTGTTTTTT,CASSLVVGRGELFF
TRBJ2-1,TRBV15,-,TRBD2,TGTGCCACCAGCGGAGACCCTAGCGGGAGGGTCTACAATGAGCAGTTCTTC,CATSGDPSGRVYNEQFF
TRBJ2-2,TRBV9,-,-,TGTGCCAGCGGGCCGGGACTTTCAACCGGGGAGCTGTTTTTT,CASGPGLSTGELFF
TRBJ2-4,TRBV7-2,-,-,TGTGCCAGCAGCTTCTCGGCCCAGCCTATTCAGTACTTC,CASSFSAQPIQYF
TRBJ2-5,TRBV12-3/TRBV12-4,few,-,TGTGCCAGCAGTTTAGCTGGCGCGGTGGGGGAGACCCAGTACTTC,CASSLAGAVGETQYF
TRBJ2-7,TRBV3-1,few,TRBD2,TGTGCCAGCAGCCGGGAGGGAGGGCCCCACGAGCAGTACTTC,CASSREGGPHEQYF
TRBJ2-5,TRBV12-3/TRBV12-4,-,-,TGTGCCAGCAGTTTGAACGCTCAAGAGACCCAGTACTTC,CASSLNAQETQYF
TRBJ2-1,TRBV7-8,-,-,TGTGCCAGCAGCTTAGGAGTTTATTCTGAGCAGTTCTTC,CASSLGVYSEQFF
TRBJ2-7,TRBV9,few,-,TGTGCCAGCAGCCCGGGACTCGTTAACGCCCTGTACGAGCAGTACTTC,CASSPGLVNALYEQYF
TRBJ2-1,TRBV5-1,-,TRBD2,TGCGCCAGCAGCTTAGGCGGGAGGACTGAAAATGAGCAGTTCTTC,CASSLGGRTENEQFF
TRBJ2-2,TRBV6-1,-,TRBD2,TGTGCCAGCAGCCATACTAGCGGGGACTTAGCCCCGAACACCGGGGAGCTGTTTTTT,CASSHTSGDLAPNTGELFF
TRBJ1-6,TRBV4-3,few,-,TGCGCCAGCAGCCAAACGGACGGGGTCAATTCACCCCTCCACTTT,CASSQTDGVNSPLHF
TRBJ2-1,TRBV20-1,-,-,TGCAGTGCTAGTCACAGACCCAACAATGAGCAGTTCTTC,CSASHRPNNEQFF
TRBJ2-3,TRBV7-2,few,-,TGTGCCAGCAGCTTAAGTACTCCAGCAGATACGCAGTATTTT,CASSLSTPADTQYF
TRBJ2-3,TRBV7-2,few,TRBD2,TGTGCCAGCAGCCCACTAGCGGGAGGGTTGGATACGCAGTATTTT,CASSPLAGGLDTQYF
TRBJ2-2,TRBV3-1,-,-,TGTGCCAGCAGCCAAGCGCGTGGGGAGCTGTTTTTT,CASSQARGELFF
TRBJ2-3,TRBV10-3,-,TRBD2,TGTGCCATCAAAAGCGGGGGACCTACGGATACGCAGTATTTT,CAIKSGGPTDTQYF
TRBJ2-7,TRBV25-1,few,-,TGTGCCAGCAGTGATCACTACGAGCAGTACTTC,CASSDHYEQYF
TRBJ2-2,TRBV12-3/TRBV12-4,many,TRBD2,TGTGCCAGCAGTTTCCAAAGCGGGGGGGCTGCGATTACCGGGGAGCTGTTTTTT,CASSFQSGGAAITGELFF
TRBJ2-1,TRBV7-2,few,-,TGTGCCAGCAGCTGGGTCGGTGAGCAGTTCTTC,CASSWVGEQFF
TRBJ1-5,TRBV5-5,-,-,TGTGCCAGCAGCTTGGAAGGGCTTTATAGCAATCAGCCCCAGCATTTT,CASSLEGLYSNQPQHF
TRBJ2-5,TRBV20-1,-,-,TGCAGTGCTAGGGAGACCGTCTCGGTGACCCAGTACTTC,CSARETVSVTQYF
TRBJ2-6,TRBV29-1,-,-,TGCAGCGTTCGAGGTGGGGCCAACGTCCTGACTTTC,CSVRGGANVLTF
TRBJ1-1,TRBV20-1,-,TRBD1,TGCAGTGCTACAACGACAGGGCGGTCGGGGAACACTGAAGCTTTCTTT,CSATTTGRSGNTEAFF
TRBJ2-1,TRBV7-9,few,TRBD1,TGTGCCAGCAGCTTAGTTACCAGGGGGATTACCAATGAGCAGTTCTTC,CASSLVTRGITNEQFF
TRBJ2-1,TRBV27,few,-,TGTGCCAGCAGTTTAGGGTCACTAGCCCTACAAAGTGAGCAGTTCTTC,CASSLGSLALQSEQFF
TRBJ2-3,TRBV9,-,TRBD2,TGTGCCAGCAGCGTTACACTAGCGGACACAGATACGCAGTATTTT,CASSVTLADTDTQYF